A single sample is the source of the 15 T cell receptor beta chains below, sequenced in a study. TCRdb re-derived calls from the 5' RACE reads in MiXCR, one entry per CDR3 protein. The sample yields tens of thousands of distinct CDR3 sequences, around 28% seen once. Input material: tumor-infiltrating memory CD4+ T cells sorted from the breast tumor. Subset defined: memory CD4+ T cells, CD4+CD45RO+CD25-. These receptors were taken from a female donor with breast cancer.

This clonotype was seen only a few times. The V gene is TRBV9, the J gene TRBJ2-1; 8 nucleotides agree with TRBD1. Germline V gives CDR1 SGDLS, CDR2 YYNGEE. The CDR3 extends over 15 amino acids. Trimming at V came to 0 bases and at J to 7 bases, leaving 6 bases not matched to a gene. The CDR3 spells CASSVVGTGWNEQFF. Written as DNA, the CDR3 is TGTGCCAGCAGCGTAGTAGGGACAGGATGGAATGAGCAGTTCTTC.

Ten or more counts support this clonotype. V is TRBV11-3 and J is TRBJ1-2; 9 bases line up with TRBD1. The CDR3 covers 20 residues. V shed 0 bases, J shed 8 bases, and the junction held 22 bases outside the gene matches. Germline CDR1 is SGHNT and CDR2 is YENEEA. CDR3 sequence (DNA): TGTGCCAGCAGCTTAGAAGGACGGTTCATGGGGGACAGGGAGAAAGAAGGCTACACCTTC. Its protein product is CASSLEGRFMGDREKEGYTF. Supplemented by reference TRBV11-3 and TRBJ1-2, the full variable domain reads EAGVVQSPRYKIIEKKQPVAFWCNPISGHNTLYWYLQNLGQGPELLIRYENEEAVDDSQLPKDRFSAERLKGVDSTLKIQPAELGDSAVYLCASSLEGRFMGDREKEGYTFGSGTRLTVV.

This clonotype was counted between two and nine times. The V gene is TRBV15, the J gene TRBJ1-3, with D possibly TRBD1 on 5 matching bases. This CDR3 spans 15 amino acids. The germline V gene has CDR1 LNHNV and CDR2 YYDKDF (reference sequence). V lost 1 base and J 0 bases, leaving 7 bases between the germline ends. This CDR3 reads CATSRGGHSGNTIYF. In nucleotides, the CDR3 is TGTGCCACCAGCAGAGGCGGACACTCTGGAAACACCATATATTTT. The full variable domain, completed using reference TRBV15 and TRBJ1-3, is DAMVIQNPRYQVTQFGKPVTLSCSQTLNHNVMYWYQQKSSQAPKLLFHYYDKDFNNEADTPDNFQSRRPNTSFCFLDIRSPGLGDTAMYLCATSRGGHSGNTIYFGEGSWLTVV.

This clonotype has just a few counts. The chain joins TRBV28 to TRBJ2-7, with a tentative D call TRBD2 (6 bases). The germline CDR1 and CDR2 sequences are MDHEN and SYDVKM. Between the trimmed V and J ends, which lost 7 bases and 3 bases, there was a span of 19 bases. This CDR3 has 15 amino acids. The CDR3 is CASTDVAGRFYEQYF. CDR3 bases: TGTGCCAGCACCGATGTCGCGGGACGCTTCTACGAGCAGTACTTC. The full variable domain, its missing parts supplied by reference TRBV28 and TRBJ2-7, is DVKVTQSSRYLVKRTGEKVFLECVQDMDHENMFWYRQDPGLGLRLIYFSYDVKMKEKGDIPEGYSVSREKKERFSLILESASTNQTSMYLCASTDVAGRFYEQYFGPGTRLTVT.

In its sample, this clonotype was seen many times. The V gene is TRBV6-1, the J gene TRBJ1-1; D unclear. Trimming removed 5 bases from V and 4 bases from J, with 11 bases in between. Germline lookup yields CDR1 MNHNS and CDR2 SASEGT. The CDR3 runs to 13 residues. DNA of the CDR3: TGTGCCAGCAGTCCTCGTAGGAGCACTGAAGCTTTCTTT. It codes for CASSPRRSTEAFF.

The chain employs TRBV15 and TRBJ2-3; D is undetermined. With 1 base removed from V and 7 bases from J, the gap between germline ends came to 15 bases. The CDR3 length is 15 residues. The germline V gene encodes CDR1 LNHNV and CDR2 YYDKDF (reference sequence). CDR3 protein: CATSRVGGLGYTQYF. The CDR3 bases are TGTGCCACCAGCAGAGTCGGCGGTCTCGGGTATACGCAGTATTTT.

This clonotype was observed a handful of times. The chain recombines TRBV6-6 with TRBJ1-1, with TRBD1 as a possible D gene (6 bases). Per germline, CDR1 MNHNY and CDR2 SVGAGI (reference sequence). Trimming shortened V by 4 bases and J by 3 bases, and 12 bases separated the two germline ends. The CDR3 spans 14 residues. The CDR3 DNA follows: TGTGCCAGCAGTTTACAGGGAGCGGACACTGAAGCTTTCTTT. Encoded protein: CASSLQGADTEAFF.

V and J are TRBV4-1 and TRBJ2-7; TRBD2 matches at 11 bases. CDR1 is MGHRA, CDR2 YSYEKL, per germline. The length of the CDR3 is 17 residues. With V trimmed by 0 bases and J by 7 bases, 11 bases remained unmatched. This chain's CDR3 is CASSQDQATSGVREQYF. In DNA form, the CDR3 reads TGCGCCAGCAGCCAAGATCAAGCGACTAGCGGGGTGAGGGAGCAGTACTTC.

The genes are TRBV11-3 and TRBJ2-3, with TRBD2 identical over 7 bases. Trimming took 5 bases from V and 0 from J; bases not matched to a gene: 2. Per the germline V gene, CDR1 is SGHNT and CDR2 is YENEEA. CDR3 length equals 14 residues. CDR3 nucleotide sequence: TGTGCCAGCAGCCTAGCGGCTAGCACAGATACGCAGTATTTT. Translating it yields CASSLAASTDTQYF.

The CDR3 spells CASSPDDRGEAFF. The CDR3 nucleotides read TGTGCCAGTAGTCCGGATGATCGAGGGGAAGCTTTCTTT. The rearrangement uses TRBV19 and TRBJ1-1; D is unclear. CDR3 length: 13 amino acids. CDR1 and CDR2 (germline): LNHDA, SQIVND (reference sequence). V lost 5 bases to trimming and J lost 8 bases, with 15 bases between them.

Concerning this clonotype: The CDR3 does not close with the conserved phenylalanine or tryptophan, likely indicating a read error. V is TRBV25-1 and J is TRBJ1-1; the D gene is possibly TRBD1 (6 bases). Germline lookup yields CDR1 MGHDK and CDR2 SYGVNS. The ends were cut back, 8 bases at V and 4 bases at J, with 11 bases in the middle. There are 12 residues in the CDR3. The CDR3 loop reads CASQQGSTEAFL. The CDR3 nucleotides read TGTGCCAGCCAACAGGGTAGCACTGAAGCTTTCCTT.

The chain joins TRBV5-1 to TRBJ2-7; tentative D call: TRBD1 (6 bases). Germline V lookup: CDR1 SGHRS, CDR2 YFSETQ. The CDR3 sequence is 12 residues long. Trimming removed 2 bases from V and 7 bases from J, with 10 bases in between. The CDR3 DNA reads TGCGCCAGCAGCTTCGACAGGAATGAGCAGTACTTC. Protein: CASSFDRNEQYF.

This clonotype was recorded many times. The chain is built from TRBV6-5 and TRBJ1-1; D uncertain. This CDR3 contains 13 residues. Looked up from germline, CDR1 is MNHEY and CDR2 is SVGAGI. V lost 0 bases, J lost 1 base, and 3 bases lay in between. The CDR3 DNA sequence: TGTGCCAGCAGTTACTCGAGGAACACTGAAGCTTTCTTT. Its translation is CASSYSRNTEAFF.

The genes are TRBV20-1 and TRBJ2-7, with D perhaps matching TRBD2 (6 bases). The V and J ends lost 0 bases and 2 bases respectively, with 11 bases between them. The length of the CDR3 is 14 residues. Germline CDR1 is DFQATT and CDR2 is SNEGSKA (reference sequence). CDR3 nucleotides: TGCAGTGCTAGAGATTCGACTAGTACCTACGAGCAGTACTTC. Its translation: CSARDSTSTYEQYF.

This clonotype was recorded a few times. The chain carries TRBV9 and TRBJ1-1; possibly TRBD1 for D (5 bases). Germline V gene lookup returns CDR1 SGDLS and CDR2 YYNGEE. With 2 bases removed from V and 5 bases from J, the gap between germline ends came to 13 bases. The CDR3 has 14 residues. CDR3 nucleotides: TGTGCCAGCAGCGTGTCCAGGGACGGGACTGAAGCTTTCTTT. Protein product: CASSVSRDGTEAFF. The variable domain in full, completed from reference TRBV9 and TRBJ1-1, reads DSGVTQTPKHLITATGQRVTLRCSPRSGDLSVYWYQQSLDQGLQFLIQYYNGEERAKGNILERFSAQQFPDLHSELNLSSLELGDSALYFCASSVSRDGTEAFFGQGTRLTVV.